One sample yielded the 15 T cell receptor beta chains listed below, sequenced in a study of shared clonotypes between healthy human individuals. The repertoire was sequenced with immunoSEQ multiplex PCR; TCRdb's copy has only in-frame clones and lacks some. The data contain under 2,500,000 clones, approximately 94% of them singletons. Sequencing used naive CD4+ T cells sorted from blood. The subset denotes: CD45RA+ positively selected. Every receptor here comes from a man younger than 35 in good health.

In regard to this clone: At the DNA level, this CDR3 is encoded by other sequences in the same sample as well. This rearrangement joins TRBV10-3 to TRBJ1-6, with D perhaps TRBD1 (5 bases). CDR3 length equals 14 residues. CDR1 and CDR2 from the germline V gene are ENHRY and SYGVKD. V was cut by 2 bases and J by 4 bases, with 6 bases left in between. The CDR3 sequence: CAISETGYNSPLHF. CDR3 coding DNA: TGTGCCATCAGTGAGACAGGTTATAATTCACCCCTCCACTTT.

This clone was detected once. The chain has TRBV5-8 and TRBJ2-7; 12 bases are shared with TRBD2. V lost 3 bases and J lost 0; bases outside the gene matches: 1. This CDR3 region has 15 residues. Germline V lookup: CDR1 SGHTS, CDR2 YDEGEE. The CDR3 loop reads CASSSGLAGSYEQYF. CDR3 DNA sequence: TGTGCCAGCAGCTCGGGACTAGCGGGCTCCTACGAGCAGTACTTC.

V is TRBV19 and J is TRBJ2-1, with D perhaps TRBD2 (6 bases). There are 17 residues in the CDR3. CDR1 and CDR2 (germline): LNHDA, SQIVND (reference sequence). V lost 6 bases and J 5 bases, leaving 23 bases between the germline ends. This CDR3 reads CASRNFFGTPRDNEQFF. The DNA for the CDR3 is TGTGCCAGTAGAAACTTTTTCGGGACTCCGCGCGACAATGAGCAGTTCTTC.

V gene TRBV6-6 combines with J gene TRBJ2-3; 7 positions match TRBD2. The CDR3 has 16 amino acids. With V trimmed by 5 bases and J by 4 bases, 12 bases remained unmatched. Germline-derived CDR1 and CDR2 are MNHNY and SVGAGI (reference sequence). CDR3 sequence reads: CASSLWGGPEADTQYF. CDR3 sequence (DNA): TGTGCCAGCAGTCTGTGGGGGGGACCCGAAGCAGATACGCAGTATTTT.

This clone appeared a single time. The genes are TRBV4-3 and TRBJ2-6; D is tentatively TRBD1 or TRBD2 (5 bases each). V dropped 4 bases and J dropped 1 base, with 14 bases sitting between them. The CDR3 is made up of 17 amino acids. Per the germline V gene, CDR1 is LGHNA and CDR2 is YSLEER. This chain's CDR3 is CASSPGDRKSGANVLTF. The CDR3 bases are TGCGCCAGCAGCCCTGGGGACCGCAAATCTGGGGCCAACGTCCTGACTTTC.

This chain links TRBV10-3 with TRBJ2-2, with a tentative D call TRBD2 (5 bases). This CDR3 is built from 15 residues. Germline lookup yields CDR1 ENHRY and CDR2 SYGVKD. V was cut by 6 bases and J by 1 base, with 12 bases left in between. CDR3 nucleotide sequence: TGTGCCATCAGCCCCGGCGGGCTGAACACCGGGGAGCTGTTTTTT. This sequence encodes CAISPGGLNTGELFF.

V and J are TRBV5-6 and TRBJ1-4; D unresolved. Trimming shortened V by 3 bases and J by 5 bases, and 14 bases separated the two germline ends. CDR1 is SGHDT, CDR2 YYEEEE, per germline. The CDR3 length is 15 residues. The CDR3 protein is CASSWRSGPNEKLFF. As DNA, the CDR3 is TGTGCCAGCAGCTGGAGATCGGGTCCAAATGAAAAACTGTTTTTT.

Notes on this clone: Other DNA sequences in this specimen translate into the identical CDR3. The chain carries TRBV6-5 and TRBJ2-7; D gene ambiguous. CDR3 length: 11 amino acids. In germline, CDR1 is MNHEY, CDR2 SVGAGI. V lost 4 bases, J lost 4 bases, and 5 bases lay in between. Written as DNA, the CDR3 is TGTGCCAGCAGTTCCCAATACGAGCAGTACTTC. Its translation: CASSSQYEQYF.

The V and J genes are TRBV4-3 and TRBJ2-3; D is perhaps TRBD1 (5 bases). The germline V gene has CDR1 LGHNA and CDR2 YSLEER. The CDR3 consists of 17 residues. Deletions cut 4 bases from V and 0 bases from J, with 17 bases between. The CDR3: CASSLSYPPGSTDTQYF. In nucleotides, the CDR3 is TGCGCCAGCAGCCTCAGCTACCCGCCAGGGAGCACAGATACGCAGTATTTT.

The V and J genes are TRBV5-4 and TRBJ2-2; 7 bases agree with TRBD1. There are 15 residues in the CDR3. Germline loops: CDR1 SGHNT, CDR2 YYREEE (reference sequence). The V and J ends lost 4 bases and 2 bases, in that order; junction bases with no gene match: 5. In DNA, the CDR3 is TGTGCCAGCAGCGTAGGGACAGTAAACACCGGGGAGCTGTTTTTT. Translating gives CASSVGTVNTGELFF. The complete variable domain, with remaining parts taken from reference TRBV5-4 and TRBJ2-2, reads ETGVTQSPTHLIKTRGQQVTLRCSSQSGHNTVSWYQQALGQGPQFIFQYYREEENGRGNFPPRFSGLQFPNYSSELNVNALELDDSALYLCASSVGTVNTGELFFGEGSRLTVL.

The genes are TRBV25-1 and TRBJ2-7; 10 nucleotides line up with TRBD2. CDR1 is MGHDK, CDR2 SYGVNS, per germline. This CDR3 has 13 residues. Trimming took 7 bases from V and 3 from J; bases not matched to a gene: 3. CDR3 in DNA: TGTGCCAGCAAGCCTAGCGGGAGCTACGAGCAGTACTTC. Protein: CASKPSGSYEQYF.

This clone has only one observation. The V and J genes are TRBV6-6 and TRBJ2-7, with D tentatively TRBD1 (6 bases). The CDR3 contains 14 residues. Germline assignment: CDR1 MNHNY and CDR2 SVGAGI (reference sequence). Trimming stripped 6 bases from V and 2 bases from J, with 14 bases between. The CDR3 DNA follows: TGTGCCAGCAGGGAGGACAGATCCACCTACGAGCAGTACTTC. It is translated as CASREDRSTYEQYF.

This chain links TRBV19 with TRBJ1-1; 7 nucleotides agree with TRBD1. Germline CDR1 is LNHDA and CDR2 is SQIVND (reference sequence). CDR3 length: 11 amino acids. V was clipped by 6 bases and J by 9 bases; unmatched bases: 4. The CDR3 spells CASSQTGKAFF. The CDR3 DNA reads TGTGCCAGTAGCCAGACAGGGAAAGCTTTCTTT.

Only one count was recorded for this clone. V usage is TRBV27 and J usage is TRBJ2-1, with D possibly called TRBD1 or TRBD2 (5 bases each). V was clipped by 5 bases and J by 1 base, with 15 bases between them. Germline V CDR1 and CDR2: MNHEY, SMNVEV (reference sequence). The CDR3 covers 16 residues. For the CDR3, the DNA is TGTGCCAGCAGTCCCCCCGAGGGGATTTCCTACAATGAGCAGTTCTTC. The encoded protein is CASSPPEGISYNEQFF.

The chain is built from TRBV5-4 and TRBJ1-6; a weak D match, TRBD1 (5 bases). This CDR3 comprises 14 residues. CDR1 SGHNT and CDR2 YYREEE come from the germline V gene (reference sequence). Trimming removed 5 bases at V and 7 bases at J, with 13 bases between. CDR3 in amino acids: CASRTGGGNSPLHF. The CDR3 coding sequence is TGTGCCAGCAGGACGGGGGGTGGAAATTCACCCCTCCACTTT.